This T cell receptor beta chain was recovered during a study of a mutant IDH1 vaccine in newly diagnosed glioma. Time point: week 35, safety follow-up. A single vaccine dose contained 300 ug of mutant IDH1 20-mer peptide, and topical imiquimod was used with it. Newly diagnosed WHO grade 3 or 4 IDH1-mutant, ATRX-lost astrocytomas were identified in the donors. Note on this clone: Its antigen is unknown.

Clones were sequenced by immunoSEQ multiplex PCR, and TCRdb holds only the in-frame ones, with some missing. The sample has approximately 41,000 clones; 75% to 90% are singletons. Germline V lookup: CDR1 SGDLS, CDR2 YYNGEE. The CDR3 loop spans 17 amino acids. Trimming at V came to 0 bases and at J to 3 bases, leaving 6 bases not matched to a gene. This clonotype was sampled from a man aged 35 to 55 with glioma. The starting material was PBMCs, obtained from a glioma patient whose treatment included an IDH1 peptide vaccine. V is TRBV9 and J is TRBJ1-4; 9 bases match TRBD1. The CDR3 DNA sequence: TGTGCCAGCAGCGTAGGAGGACAGGGGAGATCTAATGAAAAACTGTTTTTT. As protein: CASSVGGQGRSNEKLFF.